This T cell receptor beta chain was captured by sequencing in a study of blood T cell repertoires in COVID-19. Study at large: Samples taken during acute and convalescent COVID-19 were collected in the United States, Italy and Spain. The analysed material was cDNA or gDNA that came from T cells, B-cell-depleted T cells, or PBMCs.

In the original analysis: Reference gene primer amplification yielded estimated nucleated cell counts. Sequenced by immunoSEQ multiplex PCR; TCRdb stores in-frame clones only, minus some. The V and J calls and clone size are taken from that table; D and trimming were inferred from the DNA. Seen here are roughly 73,000 clones, around four fifths observed once, and the top ten hold 1.8%. Germline CDR1 LGHDT, CDR2 YNNKEL (reference sequence). The V end was cut by 2 bases, the J end by 5 bases, with 9 bases between. This CDR3 has 13 amino acids. Sequences were obtained from peripheral blood. This clonotype originated in an older woman with acute or convalescent COVID-19. The chain uses TRBV3-1 (or the pseudogene TRBV3-2) and TRBJ1-1; D might be TRBD1 (5 bases). CDR3: CASSQRGGTEAFF. The CDR3 DNA reads TGTGCCAGCAGCCAACGGGGGGGGACTGAAGCTTTCTTT.